A single T cell receptor (beta chain) is shown here with its context. What it binds is unknown. The V end lost 2 bases, the J end lost 8 bases, and 15 bases lay between the germline ends. The CDR3 extends over 14 amino acids. Germline V gene sequence: CDR1 LNHDA, CDR2 SQIVND (reference sequence). Primers: 60 Vbeta forward and 13 Jbeta reverse. Some clones are missing from TCRdb's copy, which holds only in-frame ones; the method was immunoSEQ multiplex PCR. The table shows fewer than 250,000 clones, with under 80% occurring only once. The sample is drawn from a study of cytomegalovirus exposure and HLA in healthy donors. Notes on the study in general: Clonal expansion was found to be greater in HLA-associated TCR beta chains than in equally common others in a later analysis. Sequencing artifact likely explains a cluster of highly shared sequence variants.

The sequenced sample was PBMCs. The rearrangement uses TRBV19 and TRBJ1-2; D might be TRBD1 (6 bases). This TCR was recovered from a woman between 25 and 40 years old in good health and CMV-seronegative. CDR3 loop: CASSIRGAPGGYTF. The CDR3 bases are TGTGCCAGTAGTATACGGGGGGCGCCTGGAGGCTACACCTTC.